One TCR beta chain is described in this entry. CDR1 ENHRY and CDR2 SYGVKD come from the germline V gene. Trimming cost V 6 bases and J 2 bases, with 8 bases left between them. The CDR3 spans 13 residues. The sample comes from a study of read filtering for tumor transcriptome and immune sequencing. Molecular barcoded adaptors covering alpha/delta and beta/gamma chains were used on roughly 370 ng RNA. One entry per CDR3 protein, called by TCRdb with MiXCR from the reads. Of 50,000 or so distinct CDR3 sequences in the sample, roughly a fifth were seen once. This clonotype was sampled from a donor aged 40 or older with multiple myeloma. Sequences were obtained from a population of CD138-negative cells sorted from bone marrow. V and J are TRBV10-3 and TRBJ1-5, with D hard to call. CDR3 DNA: TGTGCCATCAGCCGGGAGGGCAATCAGCCCCAGCATTTT. It is translated as CAISREGNQPQHF.